This T cell receptor beta chain was found in a study of T-cell reconstitution after alpha-beta-depleted transplantation in children. This clonotype was recorded a few times. CDR3 size: 17 residues. CDR1 is SGHRS, CDR2 YFSETQ, per germline. V lost 1 base, J lost 0 bases, and 5 bases stayed unmatched. Unique molecular identifiers were incorporated when the TCRbeta library was constructed. MiXCR, run by TCRdb on the PCR reads, gives a single entry per CDR3 protein. Here the sample spans more than 550,000 distinct CDR3 sequences, more than 9% being singletons. The material sequenced was PBMCs from the stem cell graft donor, taken from the stem cell graft. The chain links TRBV5-1 to TRBJ2-2; 8 bases line up with TRBD2. This clonotype was sampled from a human donor who donated a stem cell graft to a child with acute myeloid leukemia. The chain's CDR3 is CASSLRASGSNTGELFF. The CDR3 DNA is TGCGCCAGCAGCTTGAGGGCTAGCGGGTCGAACACCGGGGAGCTGTTTTTT.